The 21 T cell receptor beta chains below come from one sample, sequenced in a study of blood T cell repertoires in COVID-19. Clones were sequenced by immunoSEQ multiplex PCR, and TCRdb holds only the in-frame ones, with some missing. This table holds 650,000 to 800,000 clones, around 90% found once. Sequencing used peripheral blood. The receptors here all came from a woman aged 18-29 years with acute or convalescent COVID-19.

The chain links TRBV6-5 to TRBJ2-5, with 8 bases fitting TRBD1. The CDR3 is 15 residues long. Trimming took 6 bases from V and 6 from J; bases not matched to a gene: 12. Germline CDR1 MNHEY, CDR2 SVGAGI. The CDR3 sequence is CASRSRTGTRKTQYF. DNA for the CDR3: TGTGCCAGCAGGTCTAGGACAGGGACAAGGAAGACCCAGTACTTC.

This clone was counted only a few times. CDR3 sequence (DNA): TGTGCCAGCAGCGTAGCCCGGGACAACCCATATAATTCACCCCTCCACTTT. It yields the protein CASSVARDNPYNSPLHF. The rearrangement joins TRBV9 to TRBJ1-6, with D perhaps TRBD1 (6 bases). Trimming took off 0 bases at V and 4 bases at J, with 14 bases between the two ends. This CDR3 comprises 17 residues. Germline CDR1 and CDR2: SGDLS and YYNGEE.

This chain links TRBV4-1 with TRBJ1-3; TRBD1 is a possible D gene (5 bases). Germline CDR1 reads MGHRA; CDR2 reads YSYEKL. Trimming stripped 1 base from V and 6 bases from J, with 16 bases between. CDR3 length: 16 amino acids. The CDR3 DNA follows: TGCGCCAGCAGCCAAGCCCCCCAGGGCGGAGAAAACACCATATATTTT. It encodes CASSQAPQGGENTIYF.

The V gene is TRBV4-2, the J gene TRBJ2-7, with a tentative D call TRBD1 (5 bases). The germline V gene encodes CDR1 LGHNA and CDR2 YNFKEQ. CDR3 length equals 16 residues. Trimming stripped 1 base from V and 4 bases from J, with 17 bases between. CDR3 in amino acids: CASSQASRNSGYEQYF. CDR3 DNA sequence: TGTGCCAGCAGCCAAGCATCTAGGAATTCAGGGTACGAGCAGTACTTC.

The chain joins TRBV6-6 to TRBJ2-3; weak D call: TRBD2 (6 bases). CDR1 MNHNY and CDR2 SVGAGI come from the germline V gene (reference sequence). This CDR3 comprises 13 residues. The V and J ends lost 5 bases and 2 bases respectively, with 8 bases between them. In DNA form, the CDR3 reads TGTGCCAGCAGTCGGGGACTCACAGATACGCAGTATTTT. Its protein product is CASSRGLTDTQYF.

This CDR3 is CASSPGERIEQYF. In DNA, the CDR3 is TGTGCCAGCAGCCCAGGAGAGCGGATCGAGCAGTACTTC. This chain links TRBV7-9 with TRBJ2-7, with a possible D match to TRBD2 (5 bases). This CDR3 has 13 amino acids. Germline CDR1 and CDR2: SEHNR and FQNEAQ (reference sequence). With 5 bases removed from V and 6 bases from J, the gap between germline ends came to 14 bases.

Worth noting for this clone: This same CDR3 is encoded by further DNA sequences in the sample. The chain carries TRBV4-1 and TRBJ1-1; 7 bases are a match to TRBD1. V trimming: 3 bases; J trimming: 0 bases; junction bases outside the gene matches: 1. The CDR3 is made up of 14 amino acids. Germline CDR1 reads MGHRA; CDR2 reads YSYEKL. In nucleotides, the CDR3 is TGCGCCAGCAGCCAGACAGGGATGAACACTGAAGCTTTCTTT. As protein: CASSQTGMNTEAFF.

The genes are TRBV6-5 and TRBJ2-7; the D is unclear. This CDR3 is built from 12 residues. The germline V and J ends were trimmed by 8 bases and 5 bases, with 13 bases remaining between them. In germline, CDR1 is MNHEY, CDR2 SVGAGI. CDR3 bases: TGTGCCAGCGGTCCCGTCGTAGACGAGCAGTACTTC. Translation: CASGPVVDEQYF.

The chain combines TRBV30 with TRBJ1-1; 7 nucleotides match TRBD1. Germline CDR1 and CDR2: GTSNPN and SVGIG (reference sequence). The CDR3 runs 13 residues. The junction had 4 bases not matched to a gene; V was cut back by 2 bases and J by 4 bases. The DNA for the CDR3 is TGTGCCTGGAGTTCGACAGGGACCACTGAAGCTTTCTTT. It is translated as CAWSSTGTTEAFF. The full variable domain, completed using reference TRBV30 and TRBJ1-1, is SQTIHQWPATLVQPVGSPLSLECTVEGTSNPNLYWYRQAAGRGLQLLFYSVGIGQISSEVPQNLSASRPQDRQFILSSKKLLLSDSGFYLCAWSSTGTTEAFFGQGTRLTVV.

The V and J genes are TRBV10-3 and TRBJ2-7, with D possibly TRBD2 on 5 matching bases. Trimming pared 3 bases from V and 4 bases from J, leaving 19 bases between. This CDR3 contains 16 residues. The germline gives CDR1 ENHRY, CDR2 SYGVKD. The CDR3 spells CAISDDDEGSGYEQYF. In nucleotides, the CDR3 is TGTGCCATCAGTGATGATGATGAGGGATCGGGGTACGAGCAGTACTTC.

Worth noting for this clone: The sample contains more than one DNA sequence encoding this CDR3. This rearrangement joins TRBV12-3 or TRBV12-4 to TRBJ1-2; maybe TRBD1 (6 bases). V gave up 5 bases and J gave up 5 bases, with 9 bases separating them. The CDR3 runs to 12 residues. DNA of the CDR3: TGTGCCAGCAGTCGAACAGGGTATGGCTACACCTTC. This encodes CASSRTGYGYTF.

The chain recombines TRBV6-5 with TRBJ1-2, with D hard to call. This CDR3 has 14 amino acids. Germline CDR1 is MNHEY and CDR2 is SVGAGI. Trimming removed 4 bases from V and 4 bases from J, with 13 bases in between. For the CDR3, the DNA is TGTGCCAGCAGTTCTATGGTAGATCTCTATGGCTACACCTTC. Amino acid sequence: CASSSMVDLYGYTF.

The chain links TRBV5-1 to TRBJ1-3, with TRBD1 identical over 7 bases. With 3 bases clipped from V and 0 bases from J, the junction kept 6 bases outside the gene matches. The germline CDR1 and CDR2 sequences are SGHRS and YFSETQ. The CDR3 contains 16 residues. Here the CDR3 DNA reads TGCGCCAGCAGCTCCTACGGGACAGTCTCTGGAAACACCATATATTTT. Amino acids: CASSSYGTVSGNTIYF.

CDR3 loop: CASSQVGGGSYEQYF. DNA for the CDR3: TGTGCCAGCAGCCAAGTCGGGGGGGGCTCCTACGAGCAGTACTTC. This rearrangement joins TRBV3-1 (or the pseudogene TRBV3-2) to TRBJ2-7; TRBD2 aligns across 8 bases. This CDR3 is 15 amino acids long. J was trimmed by 0 bases and V by 1 base; bases with no gene match: 2. Germline-derived CDR1 and CDR2 are LGHDT and YNNKEL (reference sequence).

The V gene is TRBV27, the J gene TRBJ1-2; tentative D call: TRBD1 (6 bases). The germline V gene encodes CDR1 MNHEY and CDR2 SMNVEV (reference sequence). V shed 2 bases and J shed 2 bases, with 18 bases lying between them. The CDR3 totals 17 residues. The CDR3 coding sequence is TGTGCCAGCAGTTTACTGTCCAGGGGCCCCTTGAACTATGGCTACACCTTC. Translating it yields CASSLLSRGPLNYGYTF.

This sequence joins TRBV6-5 and TRBJ1-2; 7 bases line up with TRBD1. V shed 5 bases, J shed 6 bases, and the junction held 3 bases outside the gene matches. CDR1 MNHEY and CDR2 SVGAGI come from the germline V gene. This CDR3 is 12 amino acids long. CDR3 residues: CASSPDRDGYTF. CDR3 in DNA: TGTGCCAGCAGTCCCGACAGGGATGGCTACACCTTC.

The V call is TRBV7-9, the J call TRBJ2-7, with D unresolved. V lost 1 base, J lost 2 bases, and 15 bases lay in between. Germline CDR1 SEHNR, CDR2 FQNEAQ (reference sequence). The CDR3 length is 16 residues. This CDR3 is CASSLGQEVIPYEQYF. In DNA form, the CDR3 reads TGTGCCAGCAGCTTAGGCCAGGAAGTAATTCCCTACGAGCAGTACTTC.

Concerning this clone: Other DNA sequences from this sample encode an identical CDR3 as well. V usage is TRBV19 and J usage is TRBJ1-1; 9 bases align to TRBD1. This CDR3 is built from 13 residues. The V and J ends lost 3 bases and 5 bases, in that order; junction bases with no gene match: 1. Germline CDR1 is LNHDA and CDR2 is SQIVND (reference sequence). The CDR3 coding sequence is TGTGCCAGTAGTATCGGACAGGGGACTGAAGCTTTCTTT. Its protein is CASSIGQGTEAFF.

J is TRBJ1-1 and V is TRBV5-6; maybe TRBD1 (5 bases). CDR1 is SGHDT and CDR2 is YYEEEE in the germline V gene. Deletions cut 4 bases from V and 0 bases from J, with 10 bases between. The CDR3 is made up of 14 amino acids. CDR3 bases: TGTGCCAGCAGCCGAGGACACATGAACACTGAAGCTTTCTTT. Its translation: CASSRGHMNTEAFF.

V usage is TRBV7-6 and J usage is TRBJ1-2; 9 bases match TRBD1. This CDR3 spans 16 amino acids. V was pared by 3 bases and J by 1 base, with 6 bases of the junction left unmatched. In germline, CDR1 is SGHVS, CDR2 FNYEAQ. In DNA, the CDR3 is TGTGCCAGCAGCTTTGCTACAGGGGGCCTTAACTATGGCTACACCTTC. Translating it yields CASSFATGGLNYGYTF.

CDR3 DNA: TGTGCCAGCCTACAGGTTTTCACTGAAGCTTTCTTT. Translating it yields CASLQVFTEAFF. This rearrangement joins TRBV6-5 to TRBJ1-1; possible D gene TRBD1, 5 bases. Germline CDR1 reads MNHEY; CDR2 reads SVGAGI. V was clipped by 8 bases and J by 4 bases, with 11 bases between them. This CDR3 is 12 amino acids long.